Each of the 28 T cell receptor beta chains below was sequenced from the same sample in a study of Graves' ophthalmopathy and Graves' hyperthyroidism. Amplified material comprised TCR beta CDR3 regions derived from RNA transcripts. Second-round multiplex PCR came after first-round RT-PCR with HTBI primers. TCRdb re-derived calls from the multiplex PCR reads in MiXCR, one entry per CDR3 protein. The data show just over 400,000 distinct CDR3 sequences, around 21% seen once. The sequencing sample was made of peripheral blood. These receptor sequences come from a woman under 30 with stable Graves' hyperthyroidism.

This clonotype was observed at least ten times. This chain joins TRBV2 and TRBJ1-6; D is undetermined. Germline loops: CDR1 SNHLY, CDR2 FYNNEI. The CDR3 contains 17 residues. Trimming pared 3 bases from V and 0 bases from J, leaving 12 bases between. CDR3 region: CASSERRESSYNSPLHF. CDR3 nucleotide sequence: TGTGCCAGCAGTGAGAGGCGGGAGAGCTCCTATAATTCACCCCTCCACTTT.

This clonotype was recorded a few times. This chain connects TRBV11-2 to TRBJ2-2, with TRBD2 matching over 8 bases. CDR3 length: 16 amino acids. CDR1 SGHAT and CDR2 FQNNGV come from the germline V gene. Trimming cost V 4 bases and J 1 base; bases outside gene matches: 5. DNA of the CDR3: TGTGCCAGCAGCTCCCTTAGCGGGAAGAACACCGGGGAGCTGTTTTTT. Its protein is CASSSLSGKNTGELFF.

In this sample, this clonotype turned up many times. CDR3 bases: TGTGCCAGCAGCTTAAGGGGAGCGGGAGGGCCGGAAGAGACCCAGTACTTC. Translation gives CASSLRGAGGPEETQYF. The rearrangement joins TRBV7-3 to TRBJ2-5; the match to TRBD2 covers 10 bases. The J segment lost 3 bases and the V segment lost 1 base, leaving 8 bases of the junction unmatched. Germline loops: CDR1 SGHTA, CDR2 FQGTGA. CDR3 length: 17 residues.

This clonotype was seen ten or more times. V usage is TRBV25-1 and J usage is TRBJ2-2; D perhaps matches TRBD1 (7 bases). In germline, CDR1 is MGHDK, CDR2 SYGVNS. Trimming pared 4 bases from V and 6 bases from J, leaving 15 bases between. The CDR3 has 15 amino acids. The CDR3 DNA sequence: TGTGCCAGCAGTGTTCCCCAGGGGGGATCCGGGGAGCTGTTTTTT. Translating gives CASSVPQGGSGELFF.

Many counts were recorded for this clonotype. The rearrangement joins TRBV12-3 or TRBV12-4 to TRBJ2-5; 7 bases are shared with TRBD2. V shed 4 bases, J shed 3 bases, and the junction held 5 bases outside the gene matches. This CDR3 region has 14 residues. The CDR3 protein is CASSSGLRKETQYF. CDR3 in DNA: TGTGCCAGCAGTTCGGGACTAAGAAAAGAGACCCAGTACTTC.

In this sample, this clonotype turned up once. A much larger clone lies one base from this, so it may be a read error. In nucleotides, the CDR3 is TGCAGCGTTACCCCTAATACCGGGACAGCAGTGCGGGGGCAGTACTTC. Its translation: CSVTPNTGTAVRGQYF. The genes are TRBV29-1 and TRBJ2-7, with a tentative D call TRBD1 (7 bases). This CDR3 is 16 amino acids long. Germline loops: CDR1 SQVTM, CDR2 ANQGSEA. V lost 5 bases and J 9 bases, leaving 29 bases between the germline ends.

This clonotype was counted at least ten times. The DNA for the CDR3 is TGTGCCAGCAGTTGGACAGATACCTTTGAGACCCAGTACTTC. Its protein is CASSWTDTFETQYF. The chain joins TRBV6-2 or TRBV6-3 to TRBJ2-5; D possibly corresponds to TRBD1 (6 bases). This CDR3 contains 14 residues. From germline, CDR1 is MNHEY and CDR2 SVGEGT. Trimming removed 4 bases from V and 5 bases from J, with 14 bases in between.

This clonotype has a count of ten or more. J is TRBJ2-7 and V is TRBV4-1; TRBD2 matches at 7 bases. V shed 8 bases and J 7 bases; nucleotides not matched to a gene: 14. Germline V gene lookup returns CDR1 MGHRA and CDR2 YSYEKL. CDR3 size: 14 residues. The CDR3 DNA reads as TGCGCCAGCTCCTCGCGGGAGTTCCGGCAGGAGCAGTACTTC. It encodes CASSSREFRQEQYF.

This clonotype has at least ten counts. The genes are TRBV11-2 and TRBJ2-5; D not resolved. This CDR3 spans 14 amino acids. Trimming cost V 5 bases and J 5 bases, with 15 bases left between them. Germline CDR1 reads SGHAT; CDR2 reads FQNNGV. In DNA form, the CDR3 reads TGTGCCAGCAGCAGGCCTGGGCGCGATGAGACCCAGTACTTC. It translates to CASSRPGRDETQYF.

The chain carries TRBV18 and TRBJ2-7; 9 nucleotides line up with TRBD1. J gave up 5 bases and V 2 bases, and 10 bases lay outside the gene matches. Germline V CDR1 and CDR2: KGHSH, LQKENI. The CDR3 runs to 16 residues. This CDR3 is CASSPNTQGALDEQYF. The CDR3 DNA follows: TGTGCCAGCTCACCAAACACACAGGGGGCGCTGGACGAGCAGTACTTC.

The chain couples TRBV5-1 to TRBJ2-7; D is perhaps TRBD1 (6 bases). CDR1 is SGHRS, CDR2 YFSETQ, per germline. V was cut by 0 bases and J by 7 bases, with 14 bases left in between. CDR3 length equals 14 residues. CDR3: CASSLARDNVEQYF. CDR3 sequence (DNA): TGCGCCAGCAGCTTGGCTCGGGACAACGTGGAGCAGTACTTC.

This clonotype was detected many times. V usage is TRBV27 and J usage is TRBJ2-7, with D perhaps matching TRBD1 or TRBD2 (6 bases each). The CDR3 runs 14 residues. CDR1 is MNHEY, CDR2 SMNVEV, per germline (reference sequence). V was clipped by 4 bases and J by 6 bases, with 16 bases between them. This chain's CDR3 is CASSWGAPFFEQYF. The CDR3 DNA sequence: TGTGCCAGCAGTTGGGGGGCCCCCTTTTTCGAGCAGTACTTC.

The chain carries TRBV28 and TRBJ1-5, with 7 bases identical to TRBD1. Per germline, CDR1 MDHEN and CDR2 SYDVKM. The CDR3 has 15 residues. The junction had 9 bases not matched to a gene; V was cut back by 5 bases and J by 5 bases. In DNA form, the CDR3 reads TGTGCCAGCAGTATCAGACAGGGAGAGGATCAGCCCCAGCATTTT. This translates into CASSIRQGEDQPQHF. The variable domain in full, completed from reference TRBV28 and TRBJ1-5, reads DVKVTQSSRYLVKRTGEKVFLECVQDMDHENMFWYRQDPGLGLRLIYFSYDVKMKEKGDIPEGYSVSREKKERFSLILESASTNQTSMYLCASSIRQGEDQPQHFGDGTRLSIL.

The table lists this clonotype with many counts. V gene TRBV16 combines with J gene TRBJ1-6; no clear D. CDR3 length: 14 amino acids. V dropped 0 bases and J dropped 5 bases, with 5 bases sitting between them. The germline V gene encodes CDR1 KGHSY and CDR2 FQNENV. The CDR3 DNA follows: TGTGCCAGCAGCCAATCTGGGAATAATTCACCCCTCCACTTT. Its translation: CASSQSGNNSPLHF.

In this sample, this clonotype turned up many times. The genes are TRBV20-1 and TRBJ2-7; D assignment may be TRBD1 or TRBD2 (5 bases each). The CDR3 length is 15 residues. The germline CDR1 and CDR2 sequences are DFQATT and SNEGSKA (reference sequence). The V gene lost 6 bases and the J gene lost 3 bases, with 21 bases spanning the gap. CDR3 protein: CSAHEHRDGNYEQYF. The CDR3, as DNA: TGCAGTGCCCACGAACACCGGGACGGAAACTACGAGCAGTACTTC.

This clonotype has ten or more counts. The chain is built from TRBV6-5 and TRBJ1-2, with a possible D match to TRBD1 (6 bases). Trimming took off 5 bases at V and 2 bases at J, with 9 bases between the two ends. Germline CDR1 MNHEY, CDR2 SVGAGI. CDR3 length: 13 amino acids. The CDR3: CASSHRENYGYTF. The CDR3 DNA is TGTGCCAGCAGTCACAGGGAAAACTATGGCTACACCTTC.

The CDR3 nucleotides read TGTGCCAGCAGTTACACGACAGGGGGCTTAGGCTACACCTTC. This gives the protein CASSYTTGGLGYTF. The chain is built from TRBV6-5 and TRBJ1-2; TRBD1 matches 10 bases. Looked up from germline, CDR1 is MNHEY and CDR2 is SVGAGI. The V and J ends lost 2 bases and 8 bases, in that order; junction bases with no gene match: 5. This CDR3 is built from 14 residues.

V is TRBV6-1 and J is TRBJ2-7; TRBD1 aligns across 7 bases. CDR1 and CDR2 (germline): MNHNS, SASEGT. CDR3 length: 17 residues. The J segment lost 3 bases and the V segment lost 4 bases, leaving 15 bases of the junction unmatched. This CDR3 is CASSGPSTGEWNYEQYF. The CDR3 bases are TGTGCCAGCAGTGGGCCTAGTACAGGGGAGTGGAACTACGAGCAGTACTTC.

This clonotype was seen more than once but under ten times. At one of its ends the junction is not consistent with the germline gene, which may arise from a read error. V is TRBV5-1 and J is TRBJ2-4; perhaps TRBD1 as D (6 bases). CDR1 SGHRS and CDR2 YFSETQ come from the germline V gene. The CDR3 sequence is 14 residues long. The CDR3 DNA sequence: TGCGCCAGCAGCTACAGGGATCCCAAAAACATTAAGTACTTC. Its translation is CASSYRDPKNIKYF.

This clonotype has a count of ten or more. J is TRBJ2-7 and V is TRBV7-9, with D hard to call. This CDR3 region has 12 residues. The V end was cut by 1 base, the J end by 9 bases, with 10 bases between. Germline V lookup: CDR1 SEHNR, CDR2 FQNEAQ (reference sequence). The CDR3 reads CASSLEGLRQYF. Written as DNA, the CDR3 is TGTGCCAGCAGCTTAGAGGGCCTACGGCAGTACTTC.

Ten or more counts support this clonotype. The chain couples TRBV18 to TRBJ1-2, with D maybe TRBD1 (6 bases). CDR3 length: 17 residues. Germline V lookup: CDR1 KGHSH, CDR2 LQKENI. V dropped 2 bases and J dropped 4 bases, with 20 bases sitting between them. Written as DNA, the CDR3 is TGTGCCAGCTCACCAACGGCAGGGGCTTTAACCCCCTATGGCTACACCTTC. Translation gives CASSPTAGALTPYGYTF.

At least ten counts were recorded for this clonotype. The CDR3 sequence is CASSTDTNYGYTF. In DNA form, the CDR3 reads TGTGCTAGTAGCACGGATACTAACTATGGCTACACCTTC. The chain is built from TRBV12-5 and TRBJ1-2; D call uncertain. The V and J ends lost 8 bases and 0 bases respectively, with 10 bases between them. CDR1 is LGHNT, CDR2 FRNRAP, per germline. The CDR3 sequence is 13 residues long.

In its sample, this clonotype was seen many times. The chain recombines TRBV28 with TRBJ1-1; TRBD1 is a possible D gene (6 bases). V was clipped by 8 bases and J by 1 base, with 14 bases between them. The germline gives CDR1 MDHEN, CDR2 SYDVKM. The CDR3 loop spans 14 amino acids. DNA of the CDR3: TGTGCCAGCGCAACAGGGACCCCGAACACTGAAGCTTTCTTT. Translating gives CASATGTPNTEAFF.

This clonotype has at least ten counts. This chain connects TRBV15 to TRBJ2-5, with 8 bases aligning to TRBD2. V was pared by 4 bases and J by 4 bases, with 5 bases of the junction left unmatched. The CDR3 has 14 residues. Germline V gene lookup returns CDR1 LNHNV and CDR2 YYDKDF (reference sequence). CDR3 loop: CATSIRGGGETQYF. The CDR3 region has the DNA TGTGCCACCAGCATACGGGGGGGAGGAGAGACCCAGTACTTC. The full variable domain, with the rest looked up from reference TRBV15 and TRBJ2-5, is DAMVIQNPRYQVTQFGKPVTLSCSQTLNHNVMYWYQQKSSQAPKLLFHYYDKDFNNEADTPDNFQSRRPNTSFCFLDIRSPGLGDTAMYLCATSIRGGGETQYFGPGTRLLVL.

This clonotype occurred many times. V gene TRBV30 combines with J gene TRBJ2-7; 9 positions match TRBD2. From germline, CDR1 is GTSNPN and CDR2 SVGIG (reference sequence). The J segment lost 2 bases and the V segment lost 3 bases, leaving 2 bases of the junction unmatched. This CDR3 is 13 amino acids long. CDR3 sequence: CAWRTSGTYEQYF. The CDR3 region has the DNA TGTGCCTGGAGGACTAGCGGAACCTACGAGCAGTACTTC.

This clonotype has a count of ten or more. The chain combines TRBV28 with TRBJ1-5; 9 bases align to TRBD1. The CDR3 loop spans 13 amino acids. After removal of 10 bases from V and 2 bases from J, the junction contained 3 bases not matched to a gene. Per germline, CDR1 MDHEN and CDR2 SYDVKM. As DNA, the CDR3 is TGTGCCATCAGGACAGGGGGCAATCAGCCCCAGCATTTT. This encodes CAIRTGGNQPQHF.

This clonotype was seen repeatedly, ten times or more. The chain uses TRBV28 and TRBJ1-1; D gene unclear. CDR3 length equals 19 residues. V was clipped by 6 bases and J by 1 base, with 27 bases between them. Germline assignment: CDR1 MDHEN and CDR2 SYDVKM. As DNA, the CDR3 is TGTGCCAGCAGCAAACGAGGAACTTGGACGGTCATTGGGAACACTGAAGCTTTCTTT. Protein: CASSKRGTWTVIGNTEAFF.

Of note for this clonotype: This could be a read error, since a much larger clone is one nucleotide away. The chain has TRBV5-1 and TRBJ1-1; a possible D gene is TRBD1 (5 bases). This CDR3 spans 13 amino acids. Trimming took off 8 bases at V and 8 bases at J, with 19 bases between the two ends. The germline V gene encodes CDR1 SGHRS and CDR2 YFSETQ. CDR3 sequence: CASSPRGGEEAFF. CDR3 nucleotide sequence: TGCGCCAGTTCCCCCCGGGGAGGGGAAGAAGCTTTCTTT.